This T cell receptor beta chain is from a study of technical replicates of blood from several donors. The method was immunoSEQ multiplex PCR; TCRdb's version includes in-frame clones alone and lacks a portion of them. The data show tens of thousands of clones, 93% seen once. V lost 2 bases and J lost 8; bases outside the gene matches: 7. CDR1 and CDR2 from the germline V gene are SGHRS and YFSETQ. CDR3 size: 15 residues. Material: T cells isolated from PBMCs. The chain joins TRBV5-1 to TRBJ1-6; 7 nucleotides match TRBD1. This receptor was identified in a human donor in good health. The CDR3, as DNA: TGCGCCAGCAGCTTTTCGACAGGGACAGATTCACCCCTCCACTTT. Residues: CASSFSTGTDSPLHF.